This T cell receptor (beta chain) was recovered during a study of control samples from healthy donors and cancer patients. The method was immunoSEQ multiplex PCR; TCRdb's version includes in-frame clones alone and lacks a portion of them. The profile covers 70,000 to 90,000 clones, with 94% appearing a single time and about 6% taken by the ten largest. The germline V gene encodes CDR1 MNHEY and CDR2 SMNVEV (reference sequence). Trimming stripped 7 bases from V and 2 bases from J, with 8 bases between. This CDR3 contains 12 residues. V usage is TRBV27 and J usage is TRBJ1-1; D perhaps matches TRBD1 (5 bases). The sequence was obtained from a middle-aged woman in good health. Sample: blood. The CDR3 here is CASTGGNTEAFF. For the CDR3, the DNA is TGTGCCAGCACCGGGGGAAACACTGAAGCTTTCTTT.